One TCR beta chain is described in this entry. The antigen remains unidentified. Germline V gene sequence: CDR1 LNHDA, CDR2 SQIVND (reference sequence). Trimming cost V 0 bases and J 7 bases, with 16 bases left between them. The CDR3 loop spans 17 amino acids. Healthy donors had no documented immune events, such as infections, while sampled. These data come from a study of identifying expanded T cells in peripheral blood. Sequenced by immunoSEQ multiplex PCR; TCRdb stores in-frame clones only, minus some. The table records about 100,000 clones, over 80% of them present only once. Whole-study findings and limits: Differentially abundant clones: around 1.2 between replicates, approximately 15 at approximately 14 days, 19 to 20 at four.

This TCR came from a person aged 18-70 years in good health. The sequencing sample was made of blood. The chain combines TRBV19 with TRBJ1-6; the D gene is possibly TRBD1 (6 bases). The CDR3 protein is CASSIDLNRAHNSPLHF. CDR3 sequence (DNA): TGTGCCAGTAGTATAGATTTAAACAGGGCGCACAATTCACCCCTCCACTTT. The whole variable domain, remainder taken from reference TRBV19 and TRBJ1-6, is DGGITQSPKYLFRKEGQNVTLSCEQNLNHDAMYWYRQDPGQGLRLIYYSQIVNDFQKGDIAEGYSVSREKKESFPLTVTSAQKNPTAFYLCASSIDLNRAHNSPLHFGNGTRLTVT.